This T cell receptor beta chain was sequenced during a study of tumor and adjacent non-tumor tissue in lung cancer (dated by TCRdb to 2016 to 2019). About the study as a whole: The cohort included about a dozen adenocarcinoma, a couple of squamous cell carcinoma and 1 small cell lung cancer patients. Among the approximately 15 patients, ages ranged from roughly 30 to 85 years, roughly ten were men and 5 were women, and disease was TNM stage I to III. Sequencing produced 130 million or so productive TCRbeta reads in total, an average of approximately 4.5 million reads per sample. Bulk TCRbeta repertoires were compared between lung tumor tissue and matched distant non-tumor lung tissue obtained from over 13 lung cancer patients. Over 25 paired specimens, one tumor and one normal lung sample per patient, were profiled by TCRbeta CDR3 sequencing.

Overall study results and their limits: In normal lung, the top 100 clones accounted for a significantly larger cumulative share of the repertoire than in tumor tissue. TCR diversity (inverse Simpson) was significantly higher in tumor than in normal lung tissue (roughly 430 vs 170, P = 0.0075, Mann-Whitney U test). Only 15 or so patients were included in the cohort, and the need for larger samples and more detailed clinical data was noted by the authors. TCR diversity was significantly higher in younger patients, and higher tumor TCR diversity was associated with shorter overall and disease-free survival. Neither the sequencing platform nor unique molecular identifiers are mentioned in the methods. Peripheral blood was not sequenced, so blood TCRbeta repertoires in these lung cancer patients were not examined.

The CDR3 contains 16 residues, cysteine and phenylalanine counted. CDR3 DNA only is kept here, 48 bases in frame from base 1. Sequences SGHVS (CDR1) and FQNEAQ (CDR2) are obtained from the germline V gene. V is trimmed back by 3 bases and J by 6 bases, and the junction contains 14 bases that no gene match accounts for. In the case of this clonotype: The antigen it binds to is not known. The input lacks base qualities; no much larger clone sits a single base away.

RNA was isolated from bulk, unsorted tissue, and RNA quality was assessed with a NanoDrop ND-1000 and an Agilent 2100. Distant non-tumor tissue taken more than 3 cm from the tumor edge was used as the normal lung sample. Newly diagnosed lung cancer patients without prior chemotherapy who had been admitted for thoracic surgery in China between August and November 2014 were enrolled as donors. The study excluded patients who had received radiotherapy or chemotherapy before or who had another cancer at the same time. Surgical tissue pieces of about 1-2.1 cm3 were preserved in RNAlater solution and stored at -80 °C until use. The library was prepared using multiplex PCR. Sequencing was performed on an Illumina HiSeq 2500. TCRbeta libraries were constructed through three rounds of nested PCR with primers (Table S4) according to protocols modified from ARM-PCR. Before sequencing, PCR products of 200-500 bp were excised from the gel and purified with the QIAquick gel extraction kit. The study's own analysis went as follows. Reads were cleaned with Trimmomatic, merged with FLASH into complete CDR3 sequences, and assigned to V(D)J germline segments with MiTCR. Clonal diversity was calculated as the inverse Simpson's index using VDJtools. Productive reads were defined as in-frame sequences without a premature stop codon. TCRdb's own reprocessing of the public reads used fastp at Q25 and MiXCR and kept productive beta chains. Entries that share a CDR3 protein sequence are merged under the most common genes and DNA. TCRdb, not the authors, supplied the V and J calls. Counted in this sample were over 100,000 distinct CDR3 sequences; roughly two thirds of them appeared once. Jointly, the top ten make up roughly 19% of the sample.

This receptor was identified in a man aged 55 to 70 with non-small cell lung cancer. The sequenced sample consisted of distant non-tumor lung tissue. The rearranged segments are TRBV7-8 and TRBJ2-7; 7 bases in the middle match TRBD2. The nucleotides read TGTGCCAGCAGCTTCACTGACTTGCGGGAGATAGCCGAGCAGTACTTC. The resulting protein is CASSFTDLREIAEQYF.